The present T cell receptor (beta chain) was sequenced within a study of blood T cell repertoires in COVID-19. The wider study: Donors in the United States, Italy and Spain gave samples during acute or convalescent COVID-19. In each case, the material was cDNA or gDNA derived from T cells, B-cell-depleted T cells, or PBMCs.

Authors' analysis steps: Amplifying reference gene primers gave estimates of nucleated cell counts. Clones were sequenced by immunoSEQ multiplex PCR, and TCRdb holds only the in-frame ones, with some missing. V, J and clone size are taken as reported in that table, and D and trimming were inferred from the DNA itself. The sample lists over 20,000 clones; more than 90% were seen once. Trimming took off 8 bases at V and 7 bases at J, with 9 bases between the two ends. This CDR3 spans 11 amino acids. Germline V gene lookup returns CDR1 MNHEY and CDR2 SVGAGI. The sequencing sample was made of peripheral blood. This chain joins TRBV6-5 and TRBJ2-1; D is unresolved. The TCR originated in a woman aged 65 to 85 with active COVID-19. CDR3 protein: CASSRRNEQFF. The DNA for the CDR3 is TGTGCCAGCTCTAGGCGGAATGAGCAGTTCTTC.